The next 22 T cell receptor beta chains were all read from a single sample in a study of blood T cell repertoires in COVID-19. Profiling relied on immunoSEQ multiplex PCR, and the TCRdb table lists in-frame clones only, not all of them. The repertoire holds under 150,000 clones, with about nine tenths as singletons. The sequencing sample was made of peripheral blood. These receptors originate from a man between 60 and 70 years old with COVID-19, enrolled during active disease.

The chain carries TRBV6-5 and TRBJ2-3, with TRBD2 matching 11 bases. CDR3 length: 14 amino acids. The junction had 3 bases not matched to a gene; V was cut back by 6 bases and J by 4 bases. Looked up from germline, CDR1 is MNHEY and CDR2 is SVGAGI. CDR3 protein: CASRTSGNSDTQYF. CDR3 sequence (DNA): TGTGCCAGCAGGACTAGCGGGAACTCAGATACGCAGTATTTT.

The chain has TRBV15 and TRBJ1-4, with 9 positions matching TRBD1. The ends lost 0 bases at V and 6 bases at J; junction bases unmatched: 2. The germline V gene encodes CDR1 LNHNV and CDR2 YYDKDF (reference sequence). This CDR3 has 15 amino acids. CDR3 amino acids: CATSRETGGHEKLFF. The CDR3 DNA sequence: TGTGCCACCAGCAGAGAGACAGGGGGGCATGAAAAACTGTTTTTT.

This chain connects TRBV3-1 (or the pseudogene TRBV3-2) to TRBJ1-3; 8 bases agree with TRBD1. The V gene end was trimmed by 6 bases and the J gene end by 3 bases; junction bases not matched to a gene: 7. Looked up from germline, CDR1 is LGHDT and CDR2 is YNNKEL (reference sequence). The CDR3 consists of 15 residues. The CDR3 DNA reads as TGTGCCAGCAGAAACAGGGGGACTTTTGGAAACACCATATATTTT. Its protein product is CASRNRGTFGNTIYF.

This chain uses TRBV6-5 with TRBJ1-1, with TRBD1 identical over 7 bases. The CDR3 is made up of 14 amino acids. CDR1 is MNHEY and CDR2 is SVGAGI in the germline V gene. After removal of 8 bases from V and 1 base from J, the junction contained 7 bases not matched to a gene. CDR3 DNA sequence: TGTGCCAGCGGACGGGGACAGACGAACACTGAAGCTTTCTTT. As protein: CASGRGQTNTEAFF.

The chain couples TRBV19 to TRBJ1-4, with D perhaps TRBD1 (5 bases). CDR1 is LNHDA and CDR2 is SQIVND in the germline V gene (reference sequence). CDR3 length: 15 amino acids. Trimming shortened V by 4 bases and J by 7 bases, and 16 bases separated the two germline ends. The CDR3 DNA sequence: TGTGCCAGTAGTACCCGTGGGGGGTTGCTTGAAAAACTGTTTTTT. Amino acids: CASSTRGGLLEKLFF.

This chain uses TRBV28 with TRBJ1-5; 9 bases fit TRBD1. In germline, CDR1 is MDHEN, CDR2 SYDVKM. CDR3 length: 14 amino acids. V shed 3 bases, J shed 7 bases, and the junction held 4 bases outside the gene matches. The CDR3 bases are TGTGCCAGCAGTTTGGACAGGGGATGGCAGCCCCAGCATTTT. Translating it yields CASSLDRGWQPQHF.

The genes are TRBV15 and TRBJ1-4, with 10 bases matching TRBD1. The germline V gene has CDR1 LNHNV and CDR2 YYDKDF (reference sequence). This CDR3 spans 18 amino acids. V trimming: 5 bases; J trimming: 6 bases; junction bases outside the gene matches: 15. The CDR3: CATSGRQGALQSYEKLFF. DNA for the CDR3: TGTGCCACCAGCGGGAGACAGGGGGCCCTCCAAAGTTATGAAAAACTGTTTTTT.

The V call is TRBV4-1, the J call TRBJ2-5, with 7 bases identical to TRBD1. Per the germline V gene, CDR1 is MGHRA and CDR2 is YSYEKL. The CDR3 sequence is 13 residues long. V lost 4 bases, J lost 2 bases, and 1 base stayed unmatched. The DNA for the CDR3 is TGCGCCAGCAGCCCGACAGGGCAAGAGACCCAGTACTTC. This translates into CASSPTGQETQYF.

The chain recombines TRBV4-2 with TRBJ1-5, with a weak D call TRBD1 (6 bases). Between the trimmed V and J ends, which lost 3 bases and 2 bases, there was a span of 8 bases. Germline lookup yields CDR1 LGHNA and CDR2 YNFKEQ. The CDR3 totals 14 residues. CDR3 sequence reads: CASSHPGGNQPQHF. Here the CDR3 DNA reads TGTGCCAGCAGCCACCCAGGGGGCAATCAGCCCCAGCATTTT.

The chain links TRBV4-3 to TRBJ1-2; a weak D match, TRBD1 (5 bases). V was clipped by 2 bases and J by 6 bases, with 19 bases between them. This CDR3 has 16 amino acids. Germline CDR1 and CDR2: LGHNA and YSLEER. This chain's CDR3 is CASSQQTREGWDGYTF. The CDR3 nucleotides are TGCGCCAGCAGCCAACAAACCAGGGAGGGGTGGGATGGCTACACCTTC.

The chain joins TRBV7-9 to TRBJ1-2, with D maybe TRBD1 (5 bases). CDR1 and CDR2 (germline): SEHNR, FQNEAQ (reference sequence). This CDR3 comprises 16 residues. The V and J ends lost 3 bases and 5 bases respectively, with 19 bases between them. This CDR3 is CASSFTGDSYFYGYTF. For the CDR3, the DNA is TGTGCCAGCAGCTTTACCGGCGACAGTTATTTTTATGGCTACACCTTC.

This rearrangement joins TRBV7-9 to TRBJ2-1, with 10 bases matching TRBD2. This CDR3 region has 17 residues. Germline lookup yields CDR1 SEHNR and CDR2 FQNEAQ (reference sequence). The V gene end was trimmed by 4 bases and the J gene end by 1 base; junction bases not matched to a gene: 7. The CDR3: CASSSWASGSSYNEQFF. The CDR3 bases are TGTGCCAGCAGCTCGTGGGCTAGCGGGAGTTCCTACAATGAGCAGTTCTTC.

V gene TRBV7-8 combines with J gene TRBJ2-7; 7 bases line up with TRBD1. The V and J ends lost 3 bases and 2 bases, in that order; junction bases with no gene match: 4. Germline CDR1 is SGHVS and CDR2 is FQNEAQ. This CDR3 has 14 residues. The CDR3 loop is CASSFRDSAYEQYF. CDR3 bases: TGTGCCAGCAGCTTCCGGGACAGCGCCTACGAGCAGTACTTC. The complete variable domain, with remaining parts taken from reference TRBV7-8 and TRBJ2-7, reads GAGVSQSPRYKVAKRGQDVALRCDPISGHVSLFWYQQALGQGPEFLTYFQNEAQLDKSGLPSDRFFAERPEGSVSTLKIQRTQQEDSAVYLCASSFRDSAYEQYFGPGTRLTVT.

The sample holds many counts of this clone. The rearrangement joins TRBV9 to TRBJ2-5; 13 bases agree with TRBD2. After removal of 3 bases from V and 7 bases from J, the junction contained 9 bases not matched to a gene. CDR1 and CDR2 (germline): SGDLS, YYNGEE. CDR3 length: 16 residues. CDR3 nucleotide sequence: TGTGCCAGCAGCGATGGCGGACTAGCGGGAGAAGGGACCCAGTACTTC. This sequence encodes CASSDGGLAGEGTQYF.

V usage is TRBV19 and J usage is TRBJ1-2; weak D call: TRBD1 (6 bases). The CDR3 has 14 residues. CDR1 is LNHDA, CDR2 SQIVND, per germline (reference sequence). Trimming stripped 3 bases from V and 2 bases from J, with 10 bases between. In DNA, the CDR3 is TGTGCCAGTAGTATCCCCACAGGGAACTATGGCTACACCTTC. Translating gives CASSIPTGNYGYTF.

The chain recombines TRBV7-6 with TRBJ2-5; 7 bases fit TRBD1. Germline V gene sequence: CDR1 SGHVS, CDR2 FNYEAQ. V gave up 0 bases and J gave up 5 bases; unmatched junction bases: 6. This CDR3 is 15 amino acids long. CDR3 loop: CASSLAEGAGETQYF. The CDR3 DNA sequence: TGTGCCAGCAGCTTAGCAGAGGGGGCCGGCGAGACCCAGTACTTC.

V and J are TRBV9 and TRBJ2-1; the match to TRBD1 covers 9 bases. The CDR3 length is 15 residues. V lost 2 bases to trimming and J lost 3 bases; unmatched junction nucleotides: 3. Per the germline V gene, CDR1 is SGDLS and CDR2 is YYNGEE. The CDR3 spells CASSVGTGIYNEQFF. Here the CDR3 DNA reads TGTGCCAGCAGCGTTGGGACAGGGATCTACAATGAGCAGTTCTTC.

This chain links TRBV5-1 with TRBJ2-2; 10 positions agree with TRBD2. V gave up 5 bases and J gave up 1 base; unmatched junction bases: 11. Germline values: CDR1 SGHRS, CDR2 YFSETQ. The CDR3 runs 18 residues. In DNA, the CDR3 is TGCGCCAGCAGGAGGGCTAGCGGGAGCGGGGAGAACACCGGGGAGCTGTTTTTT. Translated, it gives CASRRASGSGENTGELFF.

This chain links TRBV10-3 with TRBJ1-1; D uncertain. Germline loops: CDR1 ENHRY, CDR2 SYGVKD. Trimming took off 2 bases at V and 0 bases at J, with 13 bases between the two ends. The CDR3 contains 16 residues. CDR3 residues: CAISETLGEMNTEAFF. In DNA, the CDR3 is TGTGCCATCAGTGAGACCCTGGGAGAGATGAACACTGAAGCTTTCTTT.

The rearrangement joins TRBV6-2 or TRBV6-3 to TRBJ2-3, with 9 bases that match TRBD1. This CDR3 spans 16 amino acids. CDR1 and CDR2 (germline): MNHEY, SVGEGT. V dropped 5 bases and J dropped 4; count of bases not matched to a gene: 10. The CDR3 region is CASSRSSGTGSDTQYF. Written as DNA, the CDR3 is TGTGCCAGCAGTCGTTCGTCCGGGACAGGGTCAGATACGCAGTATTTT.

J is TRBJ2-5 and V is TRBV2, with 7 bases matching TRBD1. J was trimmed by 2 bases and V by 5 bases; bases with no gene match: 5. This CDR3 region has 14 residues. Germline-derived CDR1 and CDR2 are SNHLY and FYNNEI. The CDR3 DNA sequence: TGTGCCAGCAGTTTGGGACAGCGACAAGAGACCCAGTACTTC. Amino acid sequence: CASSLGQRQETQYF.

This chain uses TRBV6-8 with TRBJ2-1; 12 nucleotides line up with TRBD2. The CDR3 covers 19 residues. The trim removed 4 bases at V and 5 bases at J, leaving 15 bases unmatched. The germline CDR1 and CDR2 sequences are MNHGY and SAAAGT. CDR3 in DNA: TGTGCCAGCAGTTCCCCACCAAGACTAGCGGGAGTTCGCCACAATGAGCAGTTCTTC. It encodes CASSSPPRLAGVRHNEQFF.